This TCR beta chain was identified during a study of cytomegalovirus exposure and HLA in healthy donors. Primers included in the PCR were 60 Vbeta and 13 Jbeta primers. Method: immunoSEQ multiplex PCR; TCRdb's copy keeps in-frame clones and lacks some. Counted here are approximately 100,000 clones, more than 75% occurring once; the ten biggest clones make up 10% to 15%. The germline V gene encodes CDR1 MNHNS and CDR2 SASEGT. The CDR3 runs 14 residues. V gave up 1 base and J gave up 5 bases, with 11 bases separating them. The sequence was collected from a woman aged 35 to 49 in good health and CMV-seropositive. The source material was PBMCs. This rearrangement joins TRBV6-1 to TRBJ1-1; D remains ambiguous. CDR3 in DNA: TGTGCCAGCAGTGAAGGATCAGCGTATACTGAAGCTTTCTTT. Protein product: CASSEGSAYTEAFF.